A single sample is the source of the 9 T cell receptor beta chains below, sequenced in a study of shared clonotypes between healthy human individuals. TCRdb keeps only in-frame clones here, not all; method: immunoSEQ multiplex PCR. Found here are over a million clones, roughly 96% of them singletons; the top ten hold 1% to 1.5%. The sequencing input was naive CD4+ T cells sorted from blood. Subset given: CD45RA+ positively selected. These TCRs come from a man under 40 in good health.

As for this clone: Other DNA sequences in this specimen translate into the identical CDR3. V gene TRBV9 combines with J gene TRBJ2-1; 8 nucleotides agree with TRBD2. The junction had 5 bases not matched to a gene; V was cut back by 2 bases and J by 4 bases. CDR3 length equals 15 residues. The germline CDR1 and CDR2 sequences are SGDLS and YYNGEE. CDR3 DNA sequence: TGTGCCAGCAGCGTTACTAGCGGAGCTTACAATGAGCAGTTCTTC. Translation gives CASSVTSGAYNEQFF.

CDR3: CASSAAPLAGAETQYF. The CDR3 DNA follows: TGTGCCAGCAGCGCCGCCCCTCTAGCGGGGGCTGAGACCCAGTACTTC. The rearrangement uses TRBV9 and TRBJ2-5, with TRBD2 identical over 10 bases. CDR3 size: 16 residues. After removal of 3 bases from V and 5 bases from J, the junction contained 10 bases not matched to a gene. Germline V gives CDR1 SGDLS, CDR2 YYNGEE.

The chain has TRBV6-6 and TRBJ2-7; 9 positions agree with TRBD2. The CDR3 loop spans 14 amino acids. The V and J ends lost 5 bases and 0 bases, in that order; junction bases with no gene match: 2. CDR1 is MNHNY and CDR2 is SVGAGI in the germline V gene (reference sequence). CDR3 amino acids: CASSTTSGSYEQYF. The DNA of the CDR3 is TGTGCCAGCAGTACGACTAGCGGCTCCTACGAGCAGTACTTC.

This chain joins TRBV19 and TRBJ2-7, with unresolved D. This CDR3 is 14 amino acids long. CDR1 LNHDA and CDR2 SQIVND come from the germline V gene (reference sequence). V lost 3 bases and J lost 3, with 12 bases in between. CDR3 in DNA: TGTGCCAGTAGTATTACGGCAGTGAGCTACGAGCAGTACTTC. It translates to CASSITAVSYEQYF.

The chain combines TRBV13 with TRBJ2-7, with D hard to call. The CDR3 has 12 residues. CDR1 is PRHDT, CDR2 FYEKMQ, per germline (reference sequence). Trimming cost V 5 bases and J 1 base, with 6 bases left between them. In DNA form, the CDR3 reads TGTGCCAGCAGCCCCCGATCCTACGAGCAGTACTTC. Translated: CASSPRSYEQYF.

The chain carries TRBV6-1 and TRBJ2-1; D unclear. The germline CDR1 and CDR2 sequences are MNHNS and SASEGT. The CDR3 covers 15 residues. The V and J ends lost 5 bases and 7 bases respectively, with 18 bases between them. The CDR3 nucleotides read TGTGCCAGCAGTAGAAGTACCTCGAACTCGAATGAGCAGTTCTTC. It is translated as CASSRSTSNSNEQFF.

This chain uses TRBV7-2 with TRBJ1-2; 7 bases fit TRBD1. The V segment lost 1 base and the J segment 4 bases; nucleotides outside the gene matches: 3. Germline CDR1 is SGHTA and CDR2 is FQGNSA. The CDR3 is 14 residues long. CDR3 in amino acids: CASSLVGQVYGYTF. The CDR3 bases are TGTGCCAGCAGCTTAGTAGGACAGGTCTATGGCTACACCTTC.

This chain links TRBV18 with TRBJ2-7; perhaps D is TRBD1 or TRBD2 (5 bases each). Between the trimmed V and J ends, which lost 2 bases and 3 bases, there was a span of 11 bases. CDR1 and CDR2 (germline): KGHSH, LQKENI. The CDR3 has 14 residues. CDR3 nucleotide sequence: TGTGCCAGCTCACCAGTACGGGACCTCTACGAGCAGTACTTC. This encodes CASSPVRDLYEQYF.

In its sample, this clone was seen once. The chain couples TRBV25-1 to TRBJ1-1; maybe TRBD1 (6 bases). V gave up 6 bases and J gave up 5 bases, with 19 bases separating them. This CDR3 has 15 amino acids. Germline V CDR1 and CDR2: MGHDK, SYGVNS. The CDR3 region has the DNA TGTGCCAGCAGCCTCGGACTGAATCAGGGGACTGAAGCTTTCTTT. Its translation: CASSLGLNQGTEAFF.